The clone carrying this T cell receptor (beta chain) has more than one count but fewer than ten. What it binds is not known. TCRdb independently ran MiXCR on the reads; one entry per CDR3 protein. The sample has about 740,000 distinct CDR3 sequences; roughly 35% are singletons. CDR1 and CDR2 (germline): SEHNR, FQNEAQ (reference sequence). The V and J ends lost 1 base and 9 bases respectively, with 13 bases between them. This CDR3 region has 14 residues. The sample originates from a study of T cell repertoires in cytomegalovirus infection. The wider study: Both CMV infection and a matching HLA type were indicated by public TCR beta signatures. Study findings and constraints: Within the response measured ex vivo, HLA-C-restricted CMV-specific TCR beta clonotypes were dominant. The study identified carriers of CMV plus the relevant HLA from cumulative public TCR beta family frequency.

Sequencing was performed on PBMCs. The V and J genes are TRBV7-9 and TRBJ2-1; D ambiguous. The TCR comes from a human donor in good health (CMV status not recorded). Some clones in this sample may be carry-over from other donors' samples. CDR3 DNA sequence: TGTGCCAGCAGCTTAGAACGGGTTCTCGGTGAGCAGTTCTTC. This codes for CASSLERVLGEQFF.